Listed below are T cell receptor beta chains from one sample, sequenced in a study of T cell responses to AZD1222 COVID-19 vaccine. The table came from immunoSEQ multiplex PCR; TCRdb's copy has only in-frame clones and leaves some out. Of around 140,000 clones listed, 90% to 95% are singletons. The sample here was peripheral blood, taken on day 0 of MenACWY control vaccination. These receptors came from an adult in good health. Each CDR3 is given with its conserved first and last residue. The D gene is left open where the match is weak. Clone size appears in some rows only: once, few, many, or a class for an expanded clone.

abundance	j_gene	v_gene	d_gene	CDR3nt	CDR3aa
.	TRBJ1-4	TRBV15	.	TGTGCCACCAGCAGTCCCCGGAGGAGGGAAAAACTGTTTTTT	CATSSPRRREKLFF
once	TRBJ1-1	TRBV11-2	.	TGTGCCAGCAGCTTCGGAGGGTTTGAAGCTTTCTTT	CASSFGGFEAFF
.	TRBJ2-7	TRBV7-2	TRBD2	TGTGCCAGCAGCTTACGAACGGGAGGCTCCTACGAGCAGTACTTC	CASSLRTGGSYEQYF
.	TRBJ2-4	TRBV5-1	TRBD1	TGCGCCAGCAGCCCCCGGGACAGGGGGTTTGGGGCCAAAAACATTCAGTACTTC	CASSPRDRGFGAKNIQYF
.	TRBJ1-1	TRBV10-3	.	TGTGCCATCAGTGATCGGGGATTTGAAGCTTTCTTT	CAISDRGFEAFF
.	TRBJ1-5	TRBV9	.	TGTGCCAGCAGCGTATCTCCGTGGGAGCCCCAGCATTTT	CASSVSPWEPQHF
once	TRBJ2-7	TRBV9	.	TGTGCCAGCAGCGTATCCCCCAGCTCCACCTACGAGCAGTACTTC	CASSVSPSSTYEQYF
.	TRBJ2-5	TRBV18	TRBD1	TGTGCCAGCTCATCCGGGACAGGGGCCCAAGAGACCCAGTACTTC	CASSSGTGAQETQYF
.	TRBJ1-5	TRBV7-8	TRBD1	TGTGCCAGCAGCCATCTCCCGGGACAGGGGGCGAGCAATCAGCCCCAGCATTTT	CASSHLPGQGASNQPQHF
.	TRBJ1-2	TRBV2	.	TGTGCCAGCAGTGAGGAACCATATGGCTACACCTTC	CASSEEPYGYTF
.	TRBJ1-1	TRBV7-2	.	TGTGCCAGCAGCTTCTTGACAGTGAACACTGAAGCTTTCTTT	CASSFLTVNTEAFF
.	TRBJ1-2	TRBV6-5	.	TGTGCCAGCAGTTACTCGAGACAGAGCTATGGCTACACCTTC	CASSYSRQSYGYTF
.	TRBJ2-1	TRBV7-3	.	TGTGCCAGCAGCGCTCGGGCGGATAATGAGCAGTTCTTC	CASSARADNEQFF
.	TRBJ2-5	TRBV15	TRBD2	TGTGCCACCAGCAGAGATAGACTAGCGGGAGGGTTTCAAGAGACCCAGTACTTC	CATSRDRLAGGFQETQYF
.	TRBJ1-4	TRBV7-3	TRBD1	TGTGCCAGCAGCTTAGCCCCTAGCAGGGGGAGTAATGAAAAACTGTTTTTT	CASSLAPSRGSNEKLFF
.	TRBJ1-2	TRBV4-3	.	TGCGCCAGCAGCCTATGGGGGAGGGGGGCTGGCTACACCTTC	CASSLWGRGAGYTF
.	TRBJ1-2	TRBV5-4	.	TGTGCCAGCAGCGTTACGAGGGGCTATGGCTACACCTTC	CASSVTRGYGYTF
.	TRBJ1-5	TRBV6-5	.	TGTGCCAGCAGTTACAGACAGGAGTCTCAGCCCCAGCATTTT	CASSYRQESQPQHF
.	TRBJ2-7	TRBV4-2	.	TGTGCCAGCAGCCAAGAAGGGCCCTCTACTCTCTACGAGCAGTACTTC	CASSQEGPSTLYEQYF
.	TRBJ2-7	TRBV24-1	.	TGTGCCACCAGTGATTATCAGCATTGGACGTTCTCCTACGAGCAGTACTTC	CATSDYQHWTFSYEQYF
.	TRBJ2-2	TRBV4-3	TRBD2	TGCGCCAGCAGCCAAGATCGAGTAGCGGGGGTTAATCGGGGGGCGCTGTTTTTT	CASSQDRVAGVNRGALFF
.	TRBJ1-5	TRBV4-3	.	TGCGCCAGCAGCCAAGATTATAAGGGTTGGCAGCCCCAGCATTTT	CASSQDYKGWQPQHF
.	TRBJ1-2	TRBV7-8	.	TGTGCCAGCAGCTCAGACAGGTCCTATGGCTACACCTTC	CASSSDRSYGYTF
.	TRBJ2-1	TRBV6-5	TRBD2	TGTGCCAGCAGTCCAGGGGCGGGAGGGCCGTTCTTC	CASSPGAGGPFF
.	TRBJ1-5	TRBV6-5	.	TGTGCCAGCAGACAAGGTCCAGGGAGCAAACAGCCCCAGCATTTT	CASRQGPGSKQPQHF
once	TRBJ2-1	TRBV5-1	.	TGCGCCAGCAGCTTGTTTTCAGGAAAGGATGAGCAGTTCTTC	CASSLFSGKDEQFF
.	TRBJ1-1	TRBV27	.	TGTGCCAGCAGTTTAGGGGCGGATCAACGGGCTTTCTTT	CASSLGADQRAFF
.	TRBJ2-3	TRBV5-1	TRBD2	TGCGCCAGCAGCTTGGGGGGACTAGCGGCCACAGATACGCAGTATTTT	CASSLGGLAATDTQYF
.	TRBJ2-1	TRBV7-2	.	TGTGCCAGCAGCTTAAGGTCAGGGGAGTACAATGAGCAGTTCTTC	CASSLRSGEYNEQFF
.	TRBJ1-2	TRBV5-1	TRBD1	TGCGCCAGCAGCGTGACAGGGGATAACTATGGCTACACCTTC	CASSVTGDNYGYTF
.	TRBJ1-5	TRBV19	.	TGTGCCAGTATATCCTCCCAACAAGGCAATCAGCCCCAGCATTTT	CASISSQQGNQPQHF
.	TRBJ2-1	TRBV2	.	TGTGCCAGCAGTCCCCCCCCGGGCGCGGCCAATGAGCAGTTCTTC	CASSPPPGAANEQFF
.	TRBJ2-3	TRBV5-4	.	TGTGCCAGCAGCCGACTTCGGCCCCAGAGCACAGATACGCAGTATTTT	CASSRLRPQSTDTQYF
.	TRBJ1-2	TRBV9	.	TGTGCCAGCAGCGCCGCACCTTCCTCGGTCTATGGCTACACCTTC	CASSAAPSSVYGYTF
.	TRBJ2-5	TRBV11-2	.	TGTGCCAGCAGCCCCGGGGAAAAGGAGACCCAGTACTTC	CASSPGEKETQYF
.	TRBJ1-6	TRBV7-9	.	TGTGCCAGCAGCTTAGGTCAGCGAATTTCACCCCTCCACTTT	CASSLGQRISPLHF
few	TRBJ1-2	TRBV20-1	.	TGCAGTGCTAGTGGGGGTAGGGGAGGCTACACCTTC	CSASGGRGGYTF
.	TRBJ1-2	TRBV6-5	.	TGTGCCAGCAGAAAAGGGCCTGTCTATGGCTACACCTTC	CASRKGPVYGYTF
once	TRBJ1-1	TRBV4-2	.	TGTGCCAGCAGATCGAACACTGAAGCTTTCTTT	CASRSNTEAFF
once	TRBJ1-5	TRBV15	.	TGTGCCACCAGCAGCCTGGGGGGGTTCTCCAATCAGCCCCAGCATTTT	CATSSLGGFSNQPQHF
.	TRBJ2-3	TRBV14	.	TGTGCCAGCAGCCAAGATTTGGGATACACAGATACGCAGTATTTT	CASSQDLGYTDTQYF
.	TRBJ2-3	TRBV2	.	TGTGCCAGCAGTGGTCTTGGGGAGGGGGCGGATACGCAGTATTTT	CASSGLGEGADTQYF
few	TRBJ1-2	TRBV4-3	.	TGCGCCAGCAGCCAAGATCTTCGGGGAGAGGGGGGCTACACCTTC	CASSQDLRGEGGYTF
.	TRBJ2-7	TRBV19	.	TGTGCCAGTAGTAAAGCAGGGACGTTGTCCTACGAGCAGTACTTC	CASSKAGTLSYEQYF
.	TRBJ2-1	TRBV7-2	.	TGTGCCAGCAGCTACGCAGGTAACTCCTACAATGAGCAGTTCTTC	CASSYAGNSYNEQFF
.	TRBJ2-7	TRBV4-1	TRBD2	TGCGCCAGCAGCCCTAAACGGACTAGCGGGACCAACTACGAGCAGTACTTC	CASSPKRTSGTNYEQYF
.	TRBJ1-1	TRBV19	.	TGTGCCAGTAGTATAATTCCAGGTGATAACACTGAAGCTTTCTTT	CASSIIPGDNTEAFF
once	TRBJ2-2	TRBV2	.	TGTGCCAGCAGATACGAACTTATCACCGGGGAGCTGTTTTTT	CASRYELITGELFF